Here is one T cell receptor (beta chain) with its context. These data come from a study of cytomegalovirus exposure and HLA in healthy donors. V was shortened by 0 bases and J by 1 base, with 13 bases between the two germline ends. The CDR3 loop spans 16 amino acids. Germline V gene data show CDR1 as SGHRS and CDR2 as YFSETQ. Assay used: immunoSEQ multiplex PCR; TCRdb lists only in-frame clones, some missing. Among 200,000 to 250,000 clones listed, over 70% were seen once. The V and J genes are TRBV5-1 and TRBJ1-1; D is uncertain. The TCR was taken from a woman aged 25 to 45 in good health and CMV-seropositive. Sequencing was done on a sample of PBMCs. The CDR3 region has the DNA TGCGCCAGCAGCTTGGCCGTTACAGACCCGAACACTGAAGCTTTCTTT. Translation gives CASSLAVTDPNTEAFF.